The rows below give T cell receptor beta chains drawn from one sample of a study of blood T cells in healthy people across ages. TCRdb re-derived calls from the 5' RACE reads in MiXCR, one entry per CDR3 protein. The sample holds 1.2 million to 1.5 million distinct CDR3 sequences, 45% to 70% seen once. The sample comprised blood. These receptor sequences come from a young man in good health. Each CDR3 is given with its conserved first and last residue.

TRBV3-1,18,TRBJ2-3,CASSSPGTSGRGPDTQYF
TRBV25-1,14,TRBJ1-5,CASRQTGSNQPQHF
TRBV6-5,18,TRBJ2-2,CASSYFRRSPQFTGELFF
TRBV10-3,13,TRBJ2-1,CAMNSATNNEQFF
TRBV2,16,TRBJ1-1,CASSSDRVMRRTEAFF
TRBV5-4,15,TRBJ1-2,CASSSGTATTYGYTF
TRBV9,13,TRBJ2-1,CASSVARVGEQFF
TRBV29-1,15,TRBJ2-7,CSVYRDRASPHEQYF
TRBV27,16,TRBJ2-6,CASSFQGPGGANVLTF
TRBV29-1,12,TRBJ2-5,CSVRDRLETQYF
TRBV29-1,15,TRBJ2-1,CSVEGSGFTYNEQFF
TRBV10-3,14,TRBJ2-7,CAIRDSTAMYEQYF
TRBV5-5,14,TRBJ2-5,CASSLVAVRETQYF
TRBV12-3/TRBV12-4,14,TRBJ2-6,CATKRLAGANVLTF
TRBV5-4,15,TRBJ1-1,CASSRIRGVNTEAFF
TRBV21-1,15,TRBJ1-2,CASSNARATYYGYTF
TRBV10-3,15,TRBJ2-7,CAISELGPMPYEQYF
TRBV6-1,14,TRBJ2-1,CASLGDGAHNEQFF
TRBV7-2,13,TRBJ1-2,CASSSNRRSGYTF
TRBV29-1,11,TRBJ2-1,CSGGLYNEQFF
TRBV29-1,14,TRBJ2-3,CSGRRGGGTDTQYF
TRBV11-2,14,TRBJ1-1,CASSLANWGPEAFF
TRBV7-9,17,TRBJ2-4,CASSLNFGESAKNIQYF
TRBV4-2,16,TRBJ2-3,CASSQDQTSGGDTQYF
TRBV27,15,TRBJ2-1,CASSLFTVGINEQFF
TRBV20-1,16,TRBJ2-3,CSAPGWRGGTADTQYF
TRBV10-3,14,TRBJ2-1,CAIEAGTRLNEQFF
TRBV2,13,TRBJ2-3,CASSASAPDTQYF
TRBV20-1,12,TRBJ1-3,CSAQDRGNTIYF
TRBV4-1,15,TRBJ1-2,CASSQDPRQVVGYTF
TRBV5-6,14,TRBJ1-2,CATTRPGLYHGYTF
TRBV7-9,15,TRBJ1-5,CASSLGKEGNQPQHF
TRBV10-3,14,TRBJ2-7,CAVNLGAGFGEQYF
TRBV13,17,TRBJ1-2,CASSPASFTELGYGYTF
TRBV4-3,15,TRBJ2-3,CASSQDWPTIDTQYF
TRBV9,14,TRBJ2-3,CASSDQGYEDTQYF
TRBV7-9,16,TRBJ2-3,CASSSGLRGGTDTQYF
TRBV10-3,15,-,CAISPTSGDQETQYF
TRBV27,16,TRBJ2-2,CATIPPGGMNTGELFF
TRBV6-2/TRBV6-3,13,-,CASRTGASYEQYF
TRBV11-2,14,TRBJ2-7,CASNRDYNQYEQYF
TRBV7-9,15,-,CASSGPGTGFYEQYF
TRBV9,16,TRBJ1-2,CASSVDPAEPNYGYTF
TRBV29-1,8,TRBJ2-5,CSVSEQYF
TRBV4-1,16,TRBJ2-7,CASSREFEGRVGEQYF
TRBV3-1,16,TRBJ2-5,CASSPLPGKGKETQYF
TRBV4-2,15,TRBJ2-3,CASGPSGPSTDTQYF
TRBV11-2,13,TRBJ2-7,CASSLAVYHEQYF
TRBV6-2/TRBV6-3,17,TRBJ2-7,CASSFPGTGEMSYEQYF
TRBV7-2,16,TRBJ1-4,CASSHSGNGANEKLFF